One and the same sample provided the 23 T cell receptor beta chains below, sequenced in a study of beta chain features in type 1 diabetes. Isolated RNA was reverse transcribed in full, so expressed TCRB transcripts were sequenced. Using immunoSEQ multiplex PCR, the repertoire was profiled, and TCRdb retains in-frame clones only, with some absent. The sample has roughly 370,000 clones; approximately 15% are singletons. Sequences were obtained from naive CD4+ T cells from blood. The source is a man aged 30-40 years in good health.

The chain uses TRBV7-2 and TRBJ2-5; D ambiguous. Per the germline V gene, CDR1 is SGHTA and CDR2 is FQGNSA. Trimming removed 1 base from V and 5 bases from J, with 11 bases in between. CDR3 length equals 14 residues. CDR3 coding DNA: TGTGCCAGCAGCTTAGAATGGTTCAGGGAGACCCAGTACTTC. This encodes CASSLEWFRETQYF.

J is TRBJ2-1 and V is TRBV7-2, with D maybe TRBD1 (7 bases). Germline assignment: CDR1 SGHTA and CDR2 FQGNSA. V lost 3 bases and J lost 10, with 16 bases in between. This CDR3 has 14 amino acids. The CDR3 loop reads CASSLGTVGSEQFF. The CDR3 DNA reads TGTGCCAGCAGCTTGGGGACAGTCGGGAGCGAGCAGTTCTTC.

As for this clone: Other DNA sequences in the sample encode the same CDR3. CDR3 coding DNA: TGCGCCAGCAGCCCCACAGTTAACTATGGCTACACCTTC. Its translation is CASSPTVNYGYTF. The rearrangement links TRBV5-1 to TRBJ1-2, with D uncertain. The CDR3 totals 13 residues. V lost 4 bases to trimming and J lost 1 base, with 8 bases between them. Germline V gene data show CDR1 as SGHRS and CDR2 as YFSETQ. Full variable domain (outside the CDR3, taken from reference TRBV5-1 and TRBJ1-2): KAGVTQTPRYLIKTRGQQVTLSCSPISGHRSVSWYQQTPGQGLQFLFEYFSETQRNKGNFPGRFSGRQFSNSRSEMNVSTLELGDSALYLCASSPTVNYGYTFGSGTRLTVV.

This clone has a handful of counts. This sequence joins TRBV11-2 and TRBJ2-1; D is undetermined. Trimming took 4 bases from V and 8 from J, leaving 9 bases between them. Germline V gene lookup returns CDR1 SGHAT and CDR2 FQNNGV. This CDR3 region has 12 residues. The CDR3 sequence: CASSWPWDEQFF. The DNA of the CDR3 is TGTGCCAGCAGCTGGCCATGGGATGAGCAGTTCTTC. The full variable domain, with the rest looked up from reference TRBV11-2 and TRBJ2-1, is EAGVAQSPRYKIIEKRQSVAFWCNPISGHATLYWYQQILGQGPKLLIQFQNNGVVDDSQLPKDRFSAERLKGVDSTLKIQPAKLEDSAVYLCASSWPWDEQFFGPGTRLTVL.

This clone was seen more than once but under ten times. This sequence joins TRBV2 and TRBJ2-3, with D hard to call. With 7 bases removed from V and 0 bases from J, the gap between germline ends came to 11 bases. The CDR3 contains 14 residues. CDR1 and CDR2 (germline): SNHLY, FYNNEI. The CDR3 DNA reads TGTGCCAGCACTGGAGTTACTAGCACAGATACGCAGTATTTT. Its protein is CASTGVTSTDTQYF. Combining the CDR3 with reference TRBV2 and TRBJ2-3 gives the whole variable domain EPEVTQTPSHQVTQMGQEVILRCVPISNHLYFYWYRQILGQKVEFLVSFYNNEISEKSEIFDDQFSVERPDGSNFTLKIRSTKLEDSAMYFCASTGVTSTDTQYFGPGTRLTVL.

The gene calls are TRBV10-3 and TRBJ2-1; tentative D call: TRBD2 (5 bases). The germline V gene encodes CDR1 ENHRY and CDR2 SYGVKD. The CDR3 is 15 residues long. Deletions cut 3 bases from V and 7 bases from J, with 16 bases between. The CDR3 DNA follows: TGTGCCATCAGTGACCACCACGTGGGCGGGAATGAGCAGTTCTTC. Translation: CAISDHHVGGNEQFF.

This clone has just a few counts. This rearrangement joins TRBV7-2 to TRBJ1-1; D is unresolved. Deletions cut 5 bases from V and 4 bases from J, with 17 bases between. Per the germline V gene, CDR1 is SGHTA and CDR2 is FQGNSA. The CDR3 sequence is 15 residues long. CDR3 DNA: TGTGCCAGCAGCGCCTCGACGTGGGTCGGCACTGAAGCTTTCTTT. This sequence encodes CASSASTWVGTEAFF.

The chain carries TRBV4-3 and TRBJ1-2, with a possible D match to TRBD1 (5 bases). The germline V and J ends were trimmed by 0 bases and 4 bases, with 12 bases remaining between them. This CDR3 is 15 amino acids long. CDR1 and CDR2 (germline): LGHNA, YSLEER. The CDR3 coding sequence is TGCGCCAGCAGCCAAGAGGGACCAGGGACCTATGGCTACACCTTC. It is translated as CASSQEGPGTYGYTF.

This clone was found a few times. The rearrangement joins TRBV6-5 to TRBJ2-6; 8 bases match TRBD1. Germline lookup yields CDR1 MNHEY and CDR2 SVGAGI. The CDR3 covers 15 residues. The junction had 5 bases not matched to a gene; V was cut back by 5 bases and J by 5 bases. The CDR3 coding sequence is TGTGCCAGCAGTCCGGACAGGGTAAGGGCCAACGTCCTGACTTTC. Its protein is CASSPDRVRANVLTF.

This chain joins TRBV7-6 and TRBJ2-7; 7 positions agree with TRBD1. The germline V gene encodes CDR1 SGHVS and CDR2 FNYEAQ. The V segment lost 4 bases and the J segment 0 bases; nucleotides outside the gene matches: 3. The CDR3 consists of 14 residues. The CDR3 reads CASSSQGSSYEQYF. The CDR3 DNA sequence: TGTGCCAGCAGCTCACAGGGGAGCTCCTACGAGCAGTACTTC.

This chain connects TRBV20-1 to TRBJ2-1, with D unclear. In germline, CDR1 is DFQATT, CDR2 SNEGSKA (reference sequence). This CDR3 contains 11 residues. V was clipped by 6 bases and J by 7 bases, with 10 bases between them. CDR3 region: CSATLFNEQFF. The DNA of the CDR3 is TGCAGTGCCACCTTATTTAATGAGCAGTTCTTC.

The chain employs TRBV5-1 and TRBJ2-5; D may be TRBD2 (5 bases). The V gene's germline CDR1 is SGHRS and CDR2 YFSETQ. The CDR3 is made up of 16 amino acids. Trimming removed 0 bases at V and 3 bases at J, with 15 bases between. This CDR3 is CASSLGVDYRKETQYF. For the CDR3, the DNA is TGCGCCAGCAGCTTGGGCGTCGACTACCGCAAAGAGACCCAGTACTTC.

The CDR3 bases are TGTGCCAGTAGTGCTGTGGGGGGTGAAAAACTGTTTTTT. Translation: CASSAVGGEKLFF. The chain is built from TRBV19 and TRBJ1-4, with D perhaps matching TRBD1 (5 bases). The germline V and J ends were trimmed by 5 bases and 7 bases, with 11 bases remaining between them. Germline values: CDR1 LNHDA, CDR2 SQIVND (reference sequence). The CDR3 spans 13 residues.

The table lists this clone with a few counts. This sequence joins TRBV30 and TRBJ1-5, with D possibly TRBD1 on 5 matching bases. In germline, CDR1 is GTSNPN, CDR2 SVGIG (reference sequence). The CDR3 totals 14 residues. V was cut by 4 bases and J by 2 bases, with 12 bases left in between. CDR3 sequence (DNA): TGTGCCTGGACCAGGGACCGGGGCAATCAGCCCCAGCATTTT. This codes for CAWTRDRGNQPQHF.

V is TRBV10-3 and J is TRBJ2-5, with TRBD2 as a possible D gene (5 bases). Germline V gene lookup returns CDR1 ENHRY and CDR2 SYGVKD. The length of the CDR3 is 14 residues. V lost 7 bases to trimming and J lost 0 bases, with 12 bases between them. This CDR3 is CAITRTGNQETQYF. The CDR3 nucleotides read TGTGCCATCACCCGTACGGGGAACCAAGAGACCCAGTACTTC.

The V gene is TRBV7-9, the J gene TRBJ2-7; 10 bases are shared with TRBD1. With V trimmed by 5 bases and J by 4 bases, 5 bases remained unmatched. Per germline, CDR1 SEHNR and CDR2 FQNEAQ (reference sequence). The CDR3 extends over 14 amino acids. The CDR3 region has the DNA TGTGCCAGCAGCACAGGGACAGGGGAGTACGAGCAGTACTTC. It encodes CASSTGTGEYEQYF.

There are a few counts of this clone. CDR3: CASSHRLDRGPGYGYTF. The CDR3 DNA follows: TGTGCCAGCAGCCACCGATTAGACAGGGGACCAGGCTATGGCTACACCTTC. The chain carries TRBV11-2 and TRBJ1-2; 8 bases fit TRBD1. The CDR3 is 17 residues long. Germline CDR1 and CDR2: SGHAT and FQNNGV. The J segment lost 4 bases and the V segment lost 5 bases, leaving 15 bases of the junction unmatched. The entire variable domain, with the rest obtained from reference TRBV11-2 and TRBJ1-2, is as follows: EAGVAQSPRYKIIEKRQSVAFWCNPISGHATLYWYQQILGQGPKLLIQFQNNGVVDDSQLPKDRFSAERLKGVDSTLKIQPAKLEDSAVYLCASSHRLDRGPGYGYTFGSGTRLTVV.

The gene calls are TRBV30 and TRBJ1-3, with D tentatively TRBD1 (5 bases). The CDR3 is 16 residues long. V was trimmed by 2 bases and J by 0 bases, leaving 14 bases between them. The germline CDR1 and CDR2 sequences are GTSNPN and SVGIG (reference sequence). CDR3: CAWSKGTTNSGNTIYF. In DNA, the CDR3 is TGTGCCTGGAGTAAAGGGACGACAAACTCTGGAAACACCATATATTTT.

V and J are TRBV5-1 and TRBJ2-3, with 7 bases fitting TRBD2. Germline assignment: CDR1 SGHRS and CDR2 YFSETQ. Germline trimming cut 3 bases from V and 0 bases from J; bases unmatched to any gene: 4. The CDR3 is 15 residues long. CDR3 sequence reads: CASSSGTTSTDTQYF. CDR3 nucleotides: TGCGCCAGCAGCTCCGGGACTACTAGCACAGATACGCAGTATTTT.

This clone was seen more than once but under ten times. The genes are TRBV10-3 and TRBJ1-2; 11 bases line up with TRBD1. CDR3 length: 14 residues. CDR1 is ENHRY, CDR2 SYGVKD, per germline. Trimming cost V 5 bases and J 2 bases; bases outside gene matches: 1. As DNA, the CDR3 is TGTGCCATCAGTAGGGACAGGGGGAACTATGGCTACACCTTC. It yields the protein CAISRDRGNYGYTF.

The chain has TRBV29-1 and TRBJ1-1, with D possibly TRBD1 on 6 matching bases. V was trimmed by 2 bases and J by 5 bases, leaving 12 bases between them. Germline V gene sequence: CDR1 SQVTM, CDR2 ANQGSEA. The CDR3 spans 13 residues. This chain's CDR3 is CSVEYAGETEAFF. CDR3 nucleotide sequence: TGCAGCGTTGAATATGCAGGGGAAACTGAAGCTTTCTTT.

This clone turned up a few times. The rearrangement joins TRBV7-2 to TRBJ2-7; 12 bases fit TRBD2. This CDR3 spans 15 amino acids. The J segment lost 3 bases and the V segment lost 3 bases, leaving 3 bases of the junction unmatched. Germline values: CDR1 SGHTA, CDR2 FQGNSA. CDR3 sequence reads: CASSLGGLAGYEQYV. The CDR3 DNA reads TGTGCCAGCAGCTTGGGGGGACTAGCGGGCTACGAGCAGTACGTC.

The CDR3 spells CASSPSGPGSSYNEQFF. The DNA of the CDR3 is TGCGCCAGCAGCCCCTCCGGGCCAGGGAGCTCCTACAATGAGCAGTTCTTC. The chain uses TRBV4-3 and TRBJ2-1; D may be TRBD1 or TRBD2 (5 bases each). Germline CDR1 is LGHNA and CDR2 is YSLEER. The ends were cut back, 4 bases at V and 0 bases at J, with 16 bases in the middle. The CDR3 length is 17 residues.